The clone carrying this TCR beta chain was observed a few times. Antigen unknown. V shed 0 bases and J shed 5 bases, with 14 bases lying between them. Germline values: CDR1 SGDLS, CDR2 YYNGEE. The CDR3 covers 15 residues. MiXCR was run by TCRdb on the RT-PCR reads, yielding one entry per CDR3 protein. The sample consists of roughly 650,000 distinct CDR3 sequences, around 16% of them appearing once. The data are from a study of response to subunit inactivated influenza vaccine. Findings and caveats of the study: The authors offered the suggestion that each seasonal influenza vaccination recruits few new T cells.

Sequencing was performed on PBMCs from blood, taken approximately 13 days after vaccination. This receptor was identified in a man aged 50 to 60 who received an inactivated influenza vaccine. The V and J genes are TRBV9 and TRBJ2-5; possibly TRBD1 for D (7 bases). The CDR3 DNA is TGTGCCAGCAGCGTAGAAGGAGGGGGCGGCGAGACCCAGTACTTC. This codes for CASSVEGGGGETQYF.